This T cell receptor (beta chain) derives from a study of human T cells and chemical hapten exposure. The study's findings and limits: Donors in the study had alopecia, meaning their immune response may differ from healthy people's.

The table lists this clonotype with many counts. Its antigen remains unknown. TCRdb redid the calling of the RACE reads with MiXCR, one entry per CDR3 protein. The repertoire includes roughly 50,000 distinct CDR3 sequences, more than 8% of them detected once, and 8% to 10% sits in the top ten. Described time point: pre-sensitization, week 0. Treatment denoted: therapeutic diphenylcyclopropenone sensitization with weekly scalp DPC. The input for sequencing was whole blood, taken in connection with sensitization to the hapten diphenylcyclopropenone (DPC). This TCR derives from a man between 40 and 49 years old with alopecia areata. Some clones in this sample may be carry-over from other donors' samples.

CDR3 loop: CASNRDREADTQYF. The CDR3 DNA reads as TGTGCCAGCAACCGGGACAGGGAGGCAGATACGCAGTATTTT. V usage is TRBV10-3 and J usage is TRBJ2-3; 9 bases match TRBD1. Germline CDR1 is ENHRY and CDR2 is SYGVKD. The V segment lost 10 bases and the J segment 4 bases; nucleotides outside the gene matches: 9. The CDR3 contains 14 residues.